This T cell receptor (beta chain) came from a study of blood T cell repertoires in COVID-19. The table came from immunoSEQ multiplex PCR; TCRdb's copy has only in-frame clones and leaves some out. The data contain about 200,000 clones, about 83% of them singletons. This CDR3 is built from 12 residues. This chain joins TRBV21-1 and TRBJ2-7; TRBD2 is the table's D call, not checked against the DNA. TRBV21-1 constitutes a pseudogene. The receptor was isolated from a woman aged 45-65 years with active or convalescent COVID-19. The sequenced sample consisted of peripheral blood. CDR3 in DNA: TGTGCCAGCGGGTGGACTTATTACGAGCAGTACGTC. Encoded protein: CASGWTYYEQYV.